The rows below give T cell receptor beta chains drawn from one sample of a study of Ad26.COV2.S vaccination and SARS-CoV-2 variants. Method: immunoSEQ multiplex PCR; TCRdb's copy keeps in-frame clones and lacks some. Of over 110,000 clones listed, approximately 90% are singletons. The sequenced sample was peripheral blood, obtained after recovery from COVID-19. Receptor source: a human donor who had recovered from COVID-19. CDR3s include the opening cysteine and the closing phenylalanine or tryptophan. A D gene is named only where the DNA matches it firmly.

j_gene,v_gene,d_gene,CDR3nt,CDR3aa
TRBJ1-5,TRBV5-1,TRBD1,TGCGCCAGCAGCCGAGGGACAGATCAGCCCCAGCATTTT,CASSRGTDQPQHF
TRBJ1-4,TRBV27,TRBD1,TGTGCCAGCAGAGGGGGACAGGGAAGGCAAAAACTGTTTTTT,CASRGGQGRQKLFF
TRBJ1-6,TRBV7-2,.,TGTGCCAGCAGCCTCCAGGACAGCCCCAATTCACCCCTCCACTTT,CASSLQDSPNSPLHF
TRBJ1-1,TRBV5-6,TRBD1,TGTGCCAGCAGCCTTGACAGGGGGCAGGGGAACACTGAAGCTTTCTTT,CASSLDRGQGNTEAFF
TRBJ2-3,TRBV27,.,TGTGCCAGCAGTACCCCTGGCGGGGCCACAGATACGCAGTATTTT,CASSTPGGATDTQYF
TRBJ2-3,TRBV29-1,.,TGCAGCGTTGTTGTTACTAGCTGGTCAGATACGCAGTATTTT,CSVVVTSWSDTQYF
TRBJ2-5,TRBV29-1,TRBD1,TGCAGCGGGAGACAGGGATTAGAGACCCAGTACTTC,CSGRQGLETQYF
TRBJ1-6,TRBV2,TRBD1,TGTGCCACATCACAGGGGAGAAATTCACCCCTCCACTTT,CATSQGRNSPLHF
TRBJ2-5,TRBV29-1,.,TGCAGCGTTCGTGGGGGGGAGACCCAGTACTTC,CSVRGGETQYF
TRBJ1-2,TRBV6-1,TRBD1,TGTGCCAGCAGTGAGTACGGGACAGGGGAGATCGGCTACACCTTC,CASSEYGTGEIGYTF
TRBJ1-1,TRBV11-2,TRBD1,TGTGCCAGCAGCTCCCCTCGGACAGGGGCTCTTGTTTTCTTT,CASSSPRTGALVFF
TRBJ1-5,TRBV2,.,TGTGCCAGCAGTGTTGAAATCTTCCATCCCTTTGATACCCAGCATTTT,CASSVEIFHPFDTQHF